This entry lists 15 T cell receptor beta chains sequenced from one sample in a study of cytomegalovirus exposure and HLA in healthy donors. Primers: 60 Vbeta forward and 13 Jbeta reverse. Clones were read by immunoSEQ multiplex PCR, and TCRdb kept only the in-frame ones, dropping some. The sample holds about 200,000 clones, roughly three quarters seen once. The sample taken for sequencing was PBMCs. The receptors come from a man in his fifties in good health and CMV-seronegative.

This chain's CDR3 is CASPLYETQYF. For the CDR3, the DNA is TGTGCCAGCCCCCTATACGAGACCCAGTACTTC. The chain carries TRBV2 and TRBJ2-5; no firm D call. The germline gives CDR1 SNHLY, CDR2 FYNNEI. V lost 8 bases to trimming and J lost 5 bases, with 9 bases between them. This CDR3 is built from 11 residues.

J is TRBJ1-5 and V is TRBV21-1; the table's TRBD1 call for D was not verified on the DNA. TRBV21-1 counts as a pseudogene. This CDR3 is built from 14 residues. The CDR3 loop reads CASSQRGFLQPQHF. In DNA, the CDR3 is TGTGCCAGCAGCCAAAGGGGGTTTCTCCAGCCCCAGCATTTT.

The DNA for the CDR3 is TGTGCCAGCAGCGGGGGACTAGCGTCGCTTGAGCAGTTCTTC. Translated, it gives CASSGGLASLEQFF. The chain links TRBV7-9 to TRBJ2-1; 10 bases are shared with TRBD2. This CDR3 region has 14 residues. The V and J ends lost 5 bases and 9 bases, in that order; junction bases with no gene match: 7. Germline V gene data show CDR1 as SEHNR and CDR2 as FQNEAQ (reference sequence).

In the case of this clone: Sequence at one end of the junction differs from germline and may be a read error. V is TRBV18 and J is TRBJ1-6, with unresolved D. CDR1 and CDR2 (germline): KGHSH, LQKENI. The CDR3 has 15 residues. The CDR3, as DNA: TGTGCCAGCTCACCCGAAGCGACCTCTAATTCTCCCCTCCACTTT. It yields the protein CASSPEATSNSPLHF.

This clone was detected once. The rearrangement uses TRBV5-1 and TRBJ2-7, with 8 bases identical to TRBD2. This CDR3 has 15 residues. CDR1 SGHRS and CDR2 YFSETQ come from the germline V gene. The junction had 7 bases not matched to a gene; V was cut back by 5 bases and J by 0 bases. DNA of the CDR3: TGCGCCAGCAGACCCGGGGGGGGTAGCTCCTACGAGCAGTACTTC. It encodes CASRPGGGSSYEQYF. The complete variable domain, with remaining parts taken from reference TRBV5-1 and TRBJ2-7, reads KAGVTQTPRYLIKTRGQQVTLSCSPISGHRSVSWYQQTPGQGLQFLFEYFSETQRNKGNFPGRFSGRQFSNSRSEMNVSTLELGDSALYLCASRPGGGSSYEQYFGPGTRLTVT.

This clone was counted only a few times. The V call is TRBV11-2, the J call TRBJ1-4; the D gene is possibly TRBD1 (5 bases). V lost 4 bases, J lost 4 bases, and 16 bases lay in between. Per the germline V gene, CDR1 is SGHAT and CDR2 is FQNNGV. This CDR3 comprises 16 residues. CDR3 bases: TGTGCCAGCAGCTCGGCAGGGATCAGGGATAATGAAAAACTGTTTTTT. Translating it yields CASSSAGIRDNEKLFF.

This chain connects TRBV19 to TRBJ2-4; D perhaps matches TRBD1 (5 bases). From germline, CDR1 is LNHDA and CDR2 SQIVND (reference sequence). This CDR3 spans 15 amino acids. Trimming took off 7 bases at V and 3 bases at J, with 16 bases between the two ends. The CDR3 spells CASMKATTVKNIQYF. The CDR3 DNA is TGTGCCAGTATGAAGGCGACGACAGTCAAAAACATTCAGTACTTC.

This CDR3 reads CASSQLNFQVGTSKHEQYF. CDR3 bases: TGCGCCAGCAGCCAATTAAATTTTCAGGTCGGGACTAGCAAACACGAGCAGTACTTC. The chain recombines TRBV4-1 with TRBJ2-7, with 9 bases lining up with TRBD2. V shed 2 bases and J 5 bases; nucleotides not matched to a gene: 19. CDR1 MGHRA and CDR2 YSYEKL come from the germline V gene. The CDR3 is made up of 19 amino acids.

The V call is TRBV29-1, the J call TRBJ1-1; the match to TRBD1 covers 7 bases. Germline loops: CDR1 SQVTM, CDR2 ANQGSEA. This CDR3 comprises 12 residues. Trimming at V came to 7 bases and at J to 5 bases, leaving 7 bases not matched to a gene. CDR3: CSGRQGKTEAFF. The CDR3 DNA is TGCAGCGGACGACAGGGAAAAACTGAAGCTTTCTTT.

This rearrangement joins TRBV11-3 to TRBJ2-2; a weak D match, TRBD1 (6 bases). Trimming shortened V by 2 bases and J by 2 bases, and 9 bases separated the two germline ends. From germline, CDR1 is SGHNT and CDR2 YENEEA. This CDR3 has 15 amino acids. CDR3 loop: CASSLTDSNTGELFF. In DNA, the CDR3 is TGTGCCAGCAGCTTAACGGACAGTAACACCGGGGAGCTGTTTTTT.

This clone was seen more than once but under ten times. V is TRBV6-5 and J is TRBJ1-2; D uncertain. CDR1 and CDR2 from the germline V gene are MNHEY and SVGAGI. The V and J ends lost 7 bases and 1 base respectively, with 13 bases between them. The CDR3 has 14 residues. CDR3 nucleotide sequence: TGTGCCAGCATGCCGAGACAAAGTAACTATGGCTACACCTTC. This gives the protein CASMPRQSNYGYTF.

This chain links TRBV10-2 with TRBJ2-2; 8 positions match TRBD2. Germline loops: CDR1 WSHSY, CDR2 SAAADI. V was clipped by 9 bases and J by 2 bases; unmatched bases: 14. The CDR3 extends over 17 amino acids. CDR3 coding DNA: TGCGCCAGTAGTACTAAAACTAGCGGACTAAACACCGGGGAGCTGTTTTTT. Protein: CASSTKTSGLNTGELFF.

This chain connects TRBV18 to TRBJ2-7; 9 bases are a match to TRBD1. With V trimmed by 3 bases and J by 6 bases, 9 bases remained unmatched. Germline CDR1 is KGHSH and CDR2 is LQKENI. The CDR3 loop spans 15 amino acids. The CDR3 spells CASSPRPGTGSEQYF. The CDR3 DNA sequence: TGTGCCAGCTCACCCCGACCAGGGACAGGGAGCGAGCAGTACTTC.

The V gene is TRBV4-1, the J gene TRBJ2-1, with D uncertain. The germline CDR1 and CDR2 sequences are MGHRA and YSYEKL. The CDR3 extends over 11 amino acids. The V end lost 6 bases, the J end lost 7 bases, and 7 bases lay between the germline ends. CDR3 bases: TGCGCCAGCAGGGCCTGGAATGAGCAGTTCTTC. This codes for CASRAWNEQFF.

DNA of the CDR3: TGTGCCAGTAGTATTCATCGCCCCATCGAGGCCGGGAGGGCCGGTGAGCAGTTCTTC. This sequence encodes CASSIHRPIEAGRAGEQFF. The V gene is TRBV19, the J gene TRBJ2-1, with 8 bases identical to TRBD2. Germline lookup yields CDR1 LNHDA and CDR2 SQIVND (reference sequence). CDR3 length: 19 amino acids. J was trimmed by 9 bases and V by 3 bases; bases with no gene match: 22.